This TCR beta chain was sequenced for a study of blood T cell repertoires in COVID-19. Study in general: COVID-19 samples collected from the United States, Italy and Spain covered acute and convalescent phases. From T cells, B-cell-depleted T cells, or PBMCs came the material, which was cDNA or gDNA.

Seattle patient enrollment occurred during active infection, with longitudinal follow-up thereafter. V was shortened by 4 bases and J by 2 bases, with 17 bases between the two germline ends. Germline V gives CDR1 SGHNT, CDR2 YYREEE (reference sequence). The CDR3 extends over 16 amino acids. In the authors' workflow: Reference gene primers were amplified, and this amplification served to estimate nucleated cell counts. Assay used: immunoSEQ multiplex PCR; TCRdb lists only in-frame clones, some missing. V and J calls and clone size are those listed in that table; D and trimming were worked out from the DNA. Here the sample spans about 220,000 clones, roughly 85% being singletons.

Sequencing used peripheral blood. The chain has TRBV5-4 and TRBJ2-3, with D possibly TRBD2 on 5 matching bases. The TCR originated in a woman aged 70 to 79 with COVID-19, enrolled during active disease. The CDR3: CASSPAPGTPTDTQYF. As DNA, the CDR3 is TGTGCCAGCAGCCCCGCTCCGGGAACCCCCACAGATACGCAGTATTTT.